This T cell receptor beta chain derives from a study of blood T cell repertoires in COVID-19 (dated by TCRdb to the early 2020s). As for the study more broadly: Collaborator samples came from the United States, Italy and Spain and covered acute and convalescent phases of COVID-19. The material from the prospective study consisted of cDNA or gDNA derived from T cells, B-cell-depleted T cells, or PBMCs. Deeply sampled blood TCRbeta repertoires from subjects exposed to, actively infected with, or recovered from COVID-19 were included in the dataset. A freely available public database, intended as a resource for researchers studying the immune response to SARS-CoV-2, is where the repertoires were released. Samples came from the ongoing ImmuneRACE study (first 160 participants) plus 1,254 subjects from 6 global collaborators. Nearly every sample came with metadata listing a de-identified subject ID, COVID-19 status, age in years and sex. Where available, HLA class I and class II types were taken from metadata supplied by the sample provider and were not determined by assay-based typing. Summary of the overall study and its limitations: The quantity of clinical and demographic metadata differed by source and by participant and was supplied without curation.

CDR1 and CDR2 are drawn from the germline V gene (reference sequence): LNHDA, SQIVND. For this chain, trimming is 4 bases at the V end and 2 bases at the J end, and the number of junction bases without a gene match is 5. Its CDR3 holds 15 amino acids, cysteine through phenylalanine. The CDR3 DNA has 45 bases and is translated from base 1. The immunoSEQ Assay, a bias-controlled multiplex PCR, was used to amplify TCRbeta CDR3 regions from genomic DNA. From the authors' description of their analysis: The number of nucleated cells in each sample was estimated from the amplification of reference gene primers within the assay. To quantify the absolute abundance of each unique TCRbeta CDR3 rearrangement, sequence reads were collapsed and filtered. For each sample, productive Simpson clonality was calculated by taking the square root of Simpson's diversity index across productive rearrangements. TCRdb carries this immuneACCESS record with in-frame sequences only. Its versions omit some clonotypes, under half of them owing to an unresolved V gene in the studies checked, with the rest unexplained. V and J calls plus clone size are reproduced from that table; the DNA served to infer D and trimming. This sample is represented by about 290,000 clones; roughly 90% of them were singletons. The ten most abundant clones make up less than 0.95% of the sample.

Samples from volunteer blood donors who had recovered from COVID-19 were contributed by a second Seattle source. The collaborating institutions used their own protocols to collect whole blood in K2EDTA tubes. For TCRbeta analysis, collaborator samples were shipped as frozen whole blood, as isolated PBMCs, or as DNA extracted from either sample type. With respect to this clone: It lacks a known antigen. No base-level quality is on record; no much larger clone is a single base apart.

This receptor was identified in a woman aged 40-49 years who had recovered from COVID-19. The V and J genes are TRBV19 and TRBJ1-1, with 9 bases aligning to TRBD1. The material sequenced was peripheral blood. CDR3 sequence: CASSSRDRANTEAFF. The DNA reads TGTGCCAGTAGTAGCCGGGACAGGGCAAACACTGAAGCTTTCTTT.